A selection of T cell receptor beta chains follows, all from one sample in a study of blood T cell repertoires in COVID-19. Using immunoSEQ multiplex PCR, the repertoire was profiled, and TCRdb retains in-frame clones only, with some absent. The sample yields 150,000 to 200,000 clones, just under 95% seen once. The sample was peripheral blood. The source of these receptors is a woman in her forties or fifties with acute or convalescent COVID-19. Both conserved end residues are part of each CDR3. A D gene is named only where the DNA matches it firmly. Clone size is not always given. Where it is, it says once, few, many or a class for expanded clones.

j_call,clone_size,d_call,v_call,cdr3_nt,cdr3_aa
TRBJ2-5,NA,NA,TRBV24-1,TGTGCCACCAGTGACCCAGGACAGCAACAAGAGACCCAGTACTTC,CATSDPGQQQETQYF
TRBJ1-4,NA,TRBD1,TRBV10-1,TGCGCCAGCAGTGAAGTCACAGGGGGAGAAAAACTGTTTTTT,CASSEVTGGEKLFF
TRBJ2-4,NA,TRBD2,TRBV3-1/TRBV3-2,TGTGCCAGCAGCCAAGGAGGTACTAGCGGGGTCGGAGCCAAAAACATTCAGTACTTC,CASSQGGTSGVGAKNIQYF
TRBJ1-5,NA,TRBD1,TRBV7-2,TGTGCCAGCAGCCCCCAGGGGACAGTAGGTCAGCCCCAGCATTTT,CASSPQGTVGQPQHF
TRBJ2-5,NA,NA,TRBV6-5,TGTGCCAGCAGTTACCTTACCCGGCGCGGGGAGACCCAGTACTTC,CASSYLTRRGETQYF
TRBJ2-2,NA,NA,TRBV25-1,TGTGCCAGCAGGGGGCAGATGGACGGGGAGCTGTTTTTT,CASRGQMDGELFF
TRBJ1-2,once,NA,TRBV4-3,TGCGCCAGCAGCCAGGGCCATGGAAGAGGCTACACCTTC,CASSQGHGRGYTF
TRBJ2-7,NA,NA,TRBV6-5,TGTGCCAGCAGTTACGTCGGCCAGGGGACCTACGAGCAGTACTTC,CASSYVGQGTYEQYF
TRBJ1-1,NA,NA,TRBV24-1,TGTGCCACCAGTAGCAGGGGGAACACTGAAGCTTTCTTT,CATSSRGNTEAFF
TRBJ2-3,NA,TRBD2,TRBV5-6,TGTGCCAGCAGCTTTAGCGGGGGAGCCACAGATACGCAGTATTTT,CASSFSGGATDTQYF
TRBJ1-1,NA,NA,TRBV5-1,TGCGCCAGCAGCTTGGTCGGGTCGAGGGTGACTGAAGCTTTCTTT,CASSLVGSRVTEAFF
TRBJ1-1,NA,NA,TRBV28,TGTGCCAGCATCAGGCCTTTTCTGGCTGAAGCTTTCTTT,CASIRPFLAEAFF